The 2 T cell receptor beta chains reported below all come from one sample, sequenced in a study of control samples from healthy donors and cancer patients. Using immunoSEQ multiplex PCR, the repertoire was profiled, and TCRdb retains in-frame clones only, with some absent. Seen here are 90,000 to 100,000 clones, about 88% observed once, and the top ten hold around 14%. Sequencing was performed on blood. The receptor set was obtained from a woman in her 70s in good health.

CDR3 sequence: CASSLGGAQETQYF. The DNA of the CDR3 is TGTGCCAGCAGTCTTGGGGGGGCCCAAGAGACCCAGTACTTC. This chain joins TRBV6-6 and TRBJ2-5; possible D gene TRBD2, 7 bases. In germline, CDR1 is MNHNY, CDR2 SVGAGI (reference sequence). CDR3 length: 14 residues. V was trimmed by 5 bases and J by 1 base, leaving 11 bases between them.

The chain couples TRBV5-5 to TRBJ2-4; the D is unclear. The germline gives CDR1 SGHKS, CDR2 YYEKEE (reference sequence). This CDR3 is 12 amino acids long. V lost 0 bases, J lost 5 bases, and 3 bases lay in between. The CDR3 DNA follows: TGTGCCAGCAGCTTGGCCGAAAACATTCAGTACTTC. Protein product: CASSLAENIQYF.